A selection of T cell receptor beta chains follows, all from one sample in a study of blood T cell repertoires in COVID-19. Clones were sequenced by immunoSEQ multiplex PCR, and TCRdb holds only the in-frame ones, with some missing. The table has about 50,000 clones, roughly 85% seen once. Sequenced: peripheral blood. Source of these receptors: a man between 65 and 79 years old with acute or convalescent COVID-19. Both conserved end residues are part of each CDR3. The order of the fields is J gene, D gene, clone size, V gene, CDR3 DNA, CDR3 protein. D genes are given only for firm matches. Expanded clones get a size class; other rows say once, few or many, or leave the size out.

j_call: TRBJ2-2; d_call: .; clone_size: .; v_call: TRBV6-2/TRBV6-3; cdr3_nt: TGTGCCAGCAGCCAGGGGTCCCACACCGGGGAGCTGTTTTTT; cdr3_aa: CASSQGSHTGELFF
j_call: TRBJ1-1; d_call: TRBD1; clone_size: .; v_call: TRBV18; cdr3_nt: TGTGCCAGCTCACCGCGGACAGGTTGGAACACTGAAGCTTTCTTT; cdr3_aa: CASSPRTGWNTEAFF
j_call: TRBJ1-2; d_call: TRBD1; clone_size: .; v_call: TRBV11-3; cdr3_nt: TGTGCCAGCAGCCACCCCAGGGGGATCGGCTATGGCTACACCTTC; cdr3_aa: CASSHPRGIGYGYTF
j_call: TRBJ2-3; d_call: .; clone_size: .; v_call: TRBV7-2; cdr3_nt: TGTGCCAGCAGCTTAGTCGGGAGAACGCAGTATTTT; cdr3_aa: CASSLVGRTQYF
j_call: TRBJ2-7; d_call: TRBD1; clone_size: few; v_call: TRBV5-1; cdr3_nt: TGCGCCAGCAGCCTGGGACAGGGGGACTACGAGCAGTACTTC; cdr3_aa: CASSLGQGDYEQYF
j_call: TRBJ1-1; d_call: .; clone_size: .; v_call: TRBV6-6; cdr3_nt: TGTGCCAGCACAATCAGCGGGGGCAGCGAAGCTTTCTTT; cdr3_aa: CASTISGGSEAFF
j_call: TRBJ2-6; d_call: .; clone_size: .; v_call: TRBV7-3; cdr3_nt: TGTGCCAGCAGCTTGCGGACAGCAGGGGCCAACGTCCTGACTTTC; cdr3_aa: CASSLRTAGANVLTF
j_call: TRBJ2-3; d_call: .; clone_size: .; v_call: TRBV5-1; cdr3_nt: TGCGCCAGCAGCTTGTTCGGACAGATCACAGATACGCAGTATTTT; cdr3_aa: CASSLFGQITDTQYF
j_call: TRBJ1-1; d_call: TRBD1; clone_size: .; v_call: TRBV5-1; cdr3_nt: TGCGCCAGCAGCTTGGGAGGGACAGGGTCCTGGAACACTGAAGCTTTCTTT; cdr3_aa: CASSLGGTGSWNTEAFF
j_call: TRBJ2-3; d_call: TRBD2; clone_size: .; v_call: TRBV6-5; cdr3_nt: TGTGCCAGCAGCCAGACTAGCGGGAGTGATACGCAGTATTTT; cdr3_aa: CASSQTSGSDTQYF
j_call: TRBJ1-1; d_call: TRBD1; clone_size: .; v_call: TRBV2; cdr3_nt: TGTGCCAGCGTAAAGGGCAGGGGGCTGGACACTGAAGCTTTCTTT; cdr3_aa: CASVKGRGLDTEAFF
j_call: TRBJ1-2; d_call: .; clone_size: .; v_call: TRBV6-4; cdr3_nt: TGTGCCAGCAGGAGAGAGGCAGGGGATTATGGCTACACCTTC; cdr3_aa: CASRREAGDYGYTF
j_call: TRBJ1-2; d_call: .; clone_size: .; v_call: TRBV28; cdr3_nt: TGTGCCAGCAGTTATGCCTCGGGGATGAAAGACTTC; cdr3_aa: CASSYASGMKDF
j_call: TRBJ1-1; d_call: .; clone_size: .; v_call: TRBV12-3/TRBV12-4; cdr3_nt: TGTGCCAGCAGTACCCGGACTAACACTGAAGCTTTCTTT; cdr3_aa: CASSTRTNTEAFF
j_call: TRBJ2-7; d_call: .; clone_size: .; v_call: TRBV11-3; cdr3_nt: TGTGCCAGCAGCTTGGGCAGCTACGAGCAGTACTTC; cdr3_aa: CASSLGSYEQYF
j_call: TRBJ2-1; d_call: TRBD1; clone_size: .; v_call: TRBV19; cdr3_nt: TGTGCCAGTAGTAGCCGGGACAGGGGAAATGAGCAGTTCTTC; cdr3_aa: CASSSRDRGNEQFF
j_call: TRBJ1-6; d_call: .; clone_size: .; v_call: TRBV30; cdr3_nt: TGTGCCGGGAGGACGGGAAGCTCCTATAATTCACCCCTCCACTTT; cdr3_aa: CAGRTGSSYNSPLHF
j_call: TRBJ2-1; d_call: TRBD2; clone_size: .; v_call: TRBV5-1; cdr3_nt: TGCGCCAGCAGCTTGGGAGCGGGGGGCGATAATGAGCAGTTCTTC; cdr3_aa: CASSLGAGGDNEQFF
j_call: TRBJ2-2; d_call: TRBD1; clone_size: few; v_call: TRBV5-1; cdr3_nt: TGCGCCAGCAGCTCCGGACAGGACACCGGGGAGCTGTTTTTT; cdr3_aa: CASSSGQDTGELFF
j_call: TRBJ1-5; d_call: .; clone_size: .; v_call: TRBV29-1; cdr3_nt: TGCAGCGTTGGGGCGAGAGATCAGCCCCAGCATTTT; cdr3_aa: CSVGARDQPQHF
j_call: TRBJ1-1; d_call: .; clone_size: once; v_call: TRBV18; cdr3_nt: TGTGCCAGCTCACCACGGTTTGGGGGGGGAATATCTGAAGCTTTCTTT; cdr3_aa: CASSPRFGGGISEAFF
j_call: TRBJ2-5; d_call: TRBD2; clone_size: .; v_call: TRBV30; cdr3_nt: TGTGCCTGGACCGCCGGGACTAGCTACCAAGAGACCCAGTACTTC; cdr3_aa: CAWTAGTSYQETQYF
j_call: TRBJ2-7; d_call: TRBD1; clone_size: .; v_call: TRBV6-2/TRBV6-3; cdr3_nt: TGTGCCAGCAGTTCATTAGGGACAGGGGACTACGAGCAGTACTTC; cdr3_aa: CASSSLGTGDYEQYF
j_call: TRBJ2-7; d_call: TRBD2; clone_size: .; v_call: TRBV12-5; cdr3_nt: TGTGCTAGTGGTCCTAGCGGGGGGGCCTACGAGCAGTACTTC; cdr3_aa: CASGPSGGAYEQYF
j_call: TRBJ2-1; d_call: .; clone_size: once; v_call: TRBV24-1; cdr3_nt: TGTGCCACCAGTGACCCCGGGGCAGGGGGGTACAATGAGCAGTTCTTC; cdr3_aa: CATSDPGAGGYNEQFF
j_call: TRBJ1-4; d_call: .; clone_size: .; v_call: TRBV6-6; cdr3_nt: TGTGCCAGCAGTTATACGAACGGGGAAAAACTGTTTTTT; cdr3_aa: CASSYTNGEKLFF
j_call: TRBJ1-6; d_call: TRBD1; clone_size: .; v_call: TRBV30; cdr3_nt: TGTGCCTGGAGCGACAGGGGTTTCTATAATTCACCCCTCCACTTT; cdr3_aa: CAWSDRGFYNSPLHF
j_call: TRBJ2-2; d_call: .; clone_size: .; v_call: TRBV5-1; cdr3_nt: TGCGCCAGCAGCTTGGACTCAAACACCGGGGAGCTGTTTTTT; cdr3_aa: CASSLDSNTGELFF
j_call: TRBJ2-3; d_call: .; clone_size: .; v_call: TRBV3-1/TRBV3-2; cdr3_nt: TGTGCCAGCAGTAGAGGCACAGATACGCAGTATTTT; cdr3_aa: CASSRGTDTQYF
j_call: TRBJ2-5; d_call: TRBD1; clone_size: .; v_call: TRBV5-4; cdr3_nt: TGTGCCAGCAGGTCACGACAGGGTCAAGAGACCCAGTACTTC; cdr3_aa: CASRSRQGQETQYF
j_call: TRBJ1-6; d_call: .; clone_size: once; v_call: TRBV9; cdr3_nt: TGTGCCAGCGCCCAGGGATTGGATAATTCACCCCTCCACTTT; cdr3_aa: CASAQGLDNSPLHF
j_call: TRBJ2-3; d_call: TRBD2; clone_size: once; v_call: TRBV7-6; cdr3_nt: TGTGCCAGCAGCATCAGCGGGACCCCATCAGATACGCAGTATTTT; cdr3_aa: CASSISGTPSDTQYF
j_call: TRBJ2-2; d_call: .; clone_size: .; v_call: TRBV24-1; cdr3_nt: TGTGCCACCAGTGCACGGACTAACACCGGGGAGCTGTTTTTT; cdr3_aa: CATSARTNTGELFF
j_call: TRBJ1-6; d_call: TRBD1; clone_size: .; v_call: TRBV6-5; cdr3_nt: TGTGCCAGCAGTTACTCACAGGGGAATTCACCCCTCCACTTT; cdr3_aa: CASSYSQGNSPLHF
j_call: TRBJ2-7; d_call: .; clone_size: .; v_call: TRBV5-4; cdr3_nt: TGTGCCAGCAGCTACTCAGTGGGGGCCCGCGGGGAGCAGTACTTC; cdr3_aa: CASSYSVGARGEQYF
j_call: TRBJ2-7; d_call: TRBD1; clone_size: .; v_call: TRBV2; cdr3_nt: TGTGCCAGCGGGGGCCGGACAGGGATCAACGAGCAGTACTTC; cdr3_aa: CASGGRTGINEQYF
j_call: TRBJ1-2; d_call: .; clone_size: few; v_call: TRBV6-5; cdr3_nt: TGTGCCAGCGCTAGGATGCAGGGTGACGGCTACACCTTC; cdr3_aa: CASARMQGDGYTF